Presented here are 30 T cell receptor beta chains from one specimen sequenced in a study of blood T cell repertoires in COVID-19 (dated by TCRdb to about 2020). The library came from the immunoSEQ multiplex PCR assay. TCRdb's version of the immuneACCESS table is confined to in-frame rearrangements and falls short of the full clone set. An unresolved V gene accounts for under half of the shortfall where checked; the remainder is of unknown origin. In all, the sample holds over 150,000 clones, and 88% of those were seen once. The top ten hold about a sixth of the sample. Sequencing used peripheral blood. The receptors come from a man in his fifties or sixties with COVID-19, enrolled during active disease.

V is TRBV24-1 and J is TRBJ2-1; D is unresolved. Deletions cut 2 bases from V and 4 bases from J, with 14 bases between. Germline CDR1 KGHDR, CDR2 SFDVKD. The CDR3 is made up of 16 amino acids. The CDR3 loop is CATSDSAGFEYNEQFF. CDR3 bases: TGTGCCACCAGTGATTCGGCCGGGTTCGAATACAATGAGCAGTTCTTC.

This rearrangement joins TRBV7-9 to TRBJ2-3; 10 nucleotides align to TRBD2. This CDR3 contains 15 residues. Germline V gives CDR1 SEHNR, CDR2 FQNEAQ (reference sequence). With 2 bases clipped from V and 6 bases from J, the junction kept 5 bases outside the gene matches. The chain's CDR3 is CASSLPAGGSDTQYF. CDR3 DNA: TGTGCCAGCAGCTTACCAGCGGGAGGGTCGGATACGCAGTATTTT.

This chain joins TRBV3-1 (or the pseudogene TRBV3-2) and TRBJ2-5; 7 nucleotides align to TRBD1. The CDR3 runs to 15 residues. Trimming removed 1 base from V and 5 bases from J; junction bases left unmatched: 7. Germline lookup yields CDR1 LGHDT and CDR2 YNNKEL (reference sequence). For the CDR3, the DNA is TGTGCCAGCAGCCAAGGTTACAGGGGCCGGGAGACCCAGTACTTC. It translates to CASSQGYRGRETQYF.

CDR3 region: CASRGRQANTEAFF. The DNA for the CDR3 is TGTGCCAGTAGAGGGAGACAGGCGAACACTGAAGCTTTCTTT. V is TRBV19 and J is TRBJ1-1; possibly TRBD1 for D (6 bases). The germline gives CDR1 LNHDA, CDR2 SQIVND (reference sequence). The V and J ends lost 6 bases and 1 base respectively, with 12 bases between them. The CDR3 spans 14 residues.

The V and J genes are TRBV5-6 and TRBJ2-3; 7 bases align to TRBD1. The CDR3 runs 14 residues. The ends lost 2 bases at V and 2 bases at J; junction bases unmatched: 2. Germline CDR1 and CDR2: SGHDT and YYEEEE. CDR3 amino acids: CASSFRGLTDTQYF. As DNA, the CDR3 is TGTGCCAGCAGCTTTAGGGGGCTCACAGATACGCAGTATTTT.

CDR3 residues: CASTHGRDYTDTQYF. In DNA form, the CDR3 reads TGTGCCAGTACTCACGGCCGGGACTACACAGATACGCAGTATTTT. The chain combines TRBV19 with TRBJ2-3; 7 bases match TRBD2. The CDR3 loop spans 15 amino acids. V was pared by 7 bases and J by 2 bases, with 9 bases of the junction left unmatched. Germline loops: CDR1 LNHDA, CDR2 SQIVND (reference sequence).

V gene TRBV11-2 combines with J gene TRBJ1-5; weak D call: TRBD1 (6 bases). The CDR3 totals 15 residues. V lost 1 base and J 0 bases, leaving 7 bases between the germline ends. Germline CDR1 SGHAT, CDR2 FQNNGV. The CDR3 region has the DNA TGTGCCAGCAGCTTAGGGACAGCTAGCAATCAGCCCCAGCATTTT. The encoded protein is CASSLGTASNQPQHF. Combining the CDR3 with reference TRBV11-2 and TRBJ1-5 gives the whole variable domain EAGVAQSPRYKIIEKRQSVAFWCNPISGHATLYWYQQILGQGPKLLIQFQNNGVVDDSQLPKDRFSAERLKGVDSTLKIQPAKLEDSAVYLCASSLGTASNQPQHFGDGTRLSIL.

The gene calls are TRBV30 and TRBJ2-1, with a weak D call TRBD1 (6 bases). The V and J ends lost 4 bases and 6 bases respectively, with 10 bases between them. The germline gives CDR1 GTSNPN, CDR2 SVGIG (reference sequence). There are 12 residues in the CDR3. CDR3 in amino acids: CAWTEGGNEQFF. CDR3 DNA: TGTGCCTGGACAGAAGGGGGCAATGAGCAGTTCTTC.

The V call is TRBV2, the J call TRBJ2-2, with D possibly matching TRBD1 (6 bases). This CDR3 has 14 amino acids. V shed 4 bases and J shed 4 bases, with 10 bases lying between them. Germline-derived CDR1 and CDR2 are SNHLY and FYNNEI. CDR3: CASSVQGRTGELFF. CDR3 sequence (DNA): TGTGCCAGCAGTGTTCAGGGGCGCACCGGGGAGCTGTTTTTT.

V usage is TRBV19 and J usage is TRBJ1-6, with D perhaps matching TRBD1 (6 bases). Germline lookup yields CDR1 LNHDA and CDR2 SQIVND (reference sequence). Trimming stripped 9 bases from V and 2 bases from J, with 11 bases between. The CDR3 sequence is 14 residues long. CDR3 sequence reads: CASKDSPYNSPLHF. CDR3 bases: TGTGCCAGCAAGGACAGTCCCTATAATTCACCCCTCCACTTT.

This sequence joins TRBV3-1 (or the pseudogene TRBV3-2) and TRBJ2-2, with 7 nucleotides matching TRBD1. The CDR3 contains 16 residues. Germline values: CDR1 LGHDT, CDR2 YNNKEL (reference sequence). The junction had 8 bases not matched to a gene; V was cut back by 0 bases and J by 7 bases. The CDR3 bases are TGTGCCAGCAGCCAAGATCTAGGGGGCAGGGGCGGGGAGCTGTTTTTT. Translation gives CASSQDLGGRGGELFF.

V and J are TRBV11-2 and TRBJ2-1; 8 bases line up with TRBD2. Unmatched junction bases numbered 5, after V lost 4 bases and J lost 0 bases. The germline V gene has CDR1 SGHAT and CDR2 FQNNGV. The CDR3 consists of 16 residues. The CDR3 spells CASSSIAGHSYNEQFF. Written as DNA, the CDR3 is TGTGCCAGCAGCTCCATAGCGGGACACTCCTACAATGAGCAGTTCTTC.

This chain links TRBV5-1 with TRBJ2-3, with 9 bases identical to TRBD2. CDR3 length: 15 residues. The V and J ends lost 3 bases and 4 bases, in that order; junction bases with no gene match: 6. Germline V lookup: CDR1 SGHRS, CDR2 YFSETQ. CDR3 sequence reads: CASSYPREGPDTQYF. The CDR3 bases are TGCGCCAGCAGCTACCCGCGGGAGGGCCCAGATACGCAGTATTTT. Together with reference TRBV5-1 and TRBJ2-3, the CDR3 gives the full variable domain: KAGVTQTPRYLIKTRGQQVTLSCSPISGHRSVSWYQQTPGQGLQFLFEYFSETQRNKGNFPGRFSGRQFSNSRSEMNVSTLELGDSALYLCASSYPREGPDTQYFGPGTRLTVL.

The rearrangement joins TRBV28 to TRBJ2-7; weak D call: TRBD1 (6 bases). Trimming pared 6 bases from V and 3 bases from J, leaving 9 bases between. This CDR3 comprises 12 residues. Looked up from germline, CDR1 is MDHEN and CDR2 is SYDVKM. Here the CDR3 DNA reads TGTGCCAGCAGGCTGACAGGCTACGAGCAGTACTTC. Its translation: CASRLTGYEQYF.

This sequence joins TRBV4-2 and TRBJ2-2, with D unclear. The CDR3 is 13 residues long. The V end was cut by 0 bases, the J end by 5 bases, with 4 bases between. Germline CDR1 reads LGHNA; CDR2 reads YNFKEQ. The CDR3 here is CASSQDETGELFF. The CDR3 DNA reads as TGTGCCAGCAGCCAAGATGAGACCGGGGAGCTGTTTTTT.

The V gene is TRBV7-9, the J gene TRBJ1-4, with TRBD1 matching over 8 bases. The J segment lost 4 bases and the V segment lost 4 bases, leaving 5 bases of the junction unmatched. The CDR3 runs to 15 residues. Germline V gene lookup returns CDR1 SEHNR and CDR2 FQNEAQ (reference sequence). CDR3 loop: CASSSQGQDNEKLFF. The CDR3 DNA sequence: TGTGCCAGCAGCTCGCAGGGACAGGATAATGAAAAACTGTTTTTT. The entire variable domain, with the rest obtained from reference TRBV7-9 and TRBJ1-4, is as follows: DTGVSQNPRHKITKRGQNVTFRCDPISEHNRLYWYRQTLGQGPEFLTYFQNEAQLEKSRLLSDRFSAERPKGSFSTLEIQRTEQGDSAMYLCASSSQGQDNEKLFFGSGTQLSVL.

The chain links TRBV29-1 to TRBJ2-1; 9 bases fit TRBD1. The CDR3 sequence is 13 residues long. Unmatched junction bases numbered 8, after V lost 6 bases and J lost 8 bases. Germline CDR1 SQVTM, CDR2 ANQGSEA. The DNA of the CDR3 is TGCAGCGTCGCCGGGACAGGGTACCATGAGCAGTTCTTC. It encodes CSVAGTGYHEQFF.

The chain has TRBV18 and TRBJ2-2; 9 nucleotides align to TRBD2. Germline trimming cut 1 base from V and 0 bases from J; bases unmatched to any gene: 3. CDR1 and CDR2 from the germline V gene are KGHSH and LQKENI. The CDR3 is 17 amino acids. CDR3: CASSPLAGGANTGELFF. The CDR3, as DNA: TGTGCCAGCTCACCACTTGCGGGAGGGGCGAACACCGGGGAGCTGTTTTTT.

The chain has TRBV28 and TRBJ2-7, with D uncertain. Trimming cost V 3 bases and J 3 bases, with 15 bases left between them. The CDR3 consists of 15 residues. Germline CDR1 is MDHEN and CDR2 is SYDVKM. CDR3 protein: CASSFSAPFSYEQYF. The DNA for the CDR3 is TGTGCCAGCAGTTTTTCCGCCCCTTTCAGCTACGAGCAGTACTTC.

This clone was detected only once. The chain is built from TRBV5-6 and TRBJ2-1; 10 bases are shared with TRBD2. The germline V gene encodes CDR1 SGHDT and CDR2 YYEEEE. The CDR3 has 18 amino acids. Trimming cost V 1 base and J 1 base; bases outside gene matches: 8. CDR3 coding DNA: TGTGCCAGCAGCTTGTCTCGACTAGCGGGTTTATCCTACAATGAGCAGTTCTTC. It yields the protein CASSLSRLAGLSYNEQFF.

J is TRBJ1-4 and V is TRBV11-2; 7 bases fit TRBD1. Germline lookup yields CDR1 SGHAT and CDR2 FQNNGV. This CDR3 region has 15 residues. J was trimmed by 5 bases and V by 3 bases; bases with no gene match: 6. This chain's CDR3 is CASSFAGQINEKLFF. CDR3 DNA: TGTGCCAGCAGCTTTGCGGGACAGATAAATGAAAAACTGTTTTTT. The full variable domain, in which reference TRBV11-2 and TRBJ1-4 provide the parts outside the CDR3, is EAGVAQSPRYKIIEKRQSVAFWCNPISGHATLYWYQQILGQGPKLLIQFQNNGVVDDSQLPKDRFSAERLKGVDSTLKIQPAKLEDSAVYLCASSFAGQINEKLFFGSGTQLSVL.

This rearrangement joins TRBV24-1 to TRBJ2-1; D possibly corresponds to TRBD2 (6 bases). The V end was cut by 4 bases, the J end by 9 bases, with 12 bases between. Per the germline V gene, CDR1 is KGHDR and CDR2 is SFDVKD. The CDR3 contains 13 residues. The CDR3: CATSDGGRGEQFF. The DNA of the CDR3 is TGTGCCACCAGTGACGGGGGAAGGGGTGAGCAGTTCTTC.

This clone appeared a single time. This chain connects TRBV7-3 to TRBJ2-3, with 8 bases matching TRBD2. Germline CDR1 and CDR2: SGHTA and FQGTGA. The V segment lost 1 base and the J segment 2 bases; nucleotides outside the gene matches: 17. The CDR3 loop spans 20 amino acids. CDR3 amino acids: CASSLKPPTSGSSYTDTQYF. DNA for the CDR3: TGTGCCAGCAGCTTAAAACCCCCCACTAGCGGATCATCATACACAGATACGCAGTATTTT.

This chain connects TRBV10-3 to TRBJ2-2; the D is unclear. This CDR3 spans 15 amino acids. Germline assignment: CDR1 ENHRY and CDR2 SYGVKD. V gave up 2 bases and J gave up 1 base, with 8 bases separating them. This chain's CDR3 is CAISEEVRNTGELFF. The CDR3, as DNA: TGTGCCATCAGTGAGGAGGTCAGGAACACCGGGGAGCTGTTTTTT.

V and J are TRBV5-6 and TRBJ2-7; weak D call: TRBD2 (5 bases). The CDR3 covers 14 residues. Germline-derived CDR1 and CDR2 are SGHDT and YYEEEE. V shed 2 bases and J shed 3 bases, with 12 bases lying between them. CDR3 nucleotide sequence: TGTGCCAGCAGCTTTCAGGAGAGCGGCTACGAGCAGTACTTC. Translating it yields CASSFQESGYEQYF. Full variable domain (missing parts from reference TRBV5-6 and TRBJ2-7): DAGVTQSPTHLIKTRGQQVTLRCSPKSGHDTVSWYQQALGQGPQFIFQYYEEEERQRGNFPDRFSGHQFPNYSSELNVNALLLGDSALYLCASSFQESGYEQYFGPGTRLTVT.

This sequence joins TRBV18 and TRBJ1-1; D may be TRBD1 (5 bases). Germline values: CDR1 KGHSH, CDR2 LQKENI. The CDR3 runs to 15 residues. Trimming left V 4 bases short and J 4 bases short, with 16 bases between. DNA for the CDR3: TGTGCCAGCTCACGAGCCGGGCAGGGCGGCACTGAAGCTTTCTTT. It codes for CASSRAGQGGTEAFF.

The DNA for the CDR3 is TGTGCCATCAGGCTCGGGGGGTCGGGTCCCGGGGAGCTGTTTTTT. Its translation is CAIRLGGSGPGELFF. The chain combines TRBV10-3 with TRBJ2-2, with 7 bases matching TRBD2. J was trimmed by 6 bases and V by 6 bases; bases with no gene match: 10. The CDR3 consists of 15 residues. The V gene's germline CDR1 is ENHRY and CDR2 SYGVKD.

This chain uses TRBV18 with TRBJ2-7; 8 nucleotides align to TRBD1. CDR1 and CDR2 from the germline V gene are KGHSH and LQKENI. The CDR3 consists of 15 residues. V trimming: 0 bases; J trimming: 2 bases; junction bases outside the gene matches: 3. CDR3 in amino acids: CASSPPDRGPYEQYF. In DNA form, the CDR3 reads TGTGCCAGCTCACCACCAGACAGGGGCCCCTACGAGCAGTACTTC.

The V and J genes are TRBV28 and TRBJ2-2, with TRBD2 matching 11 bases. CDR3 length: 16 amino acids. Trimming took 6 bases from V and 0 from J; bases not matched to a gene: 3. Germline CDR1 and CDR2: MDHEN and SYDVKM. The chain's CDR3 is CASSLLAGANTGELFF. CDR3 coding DNA: TGTGCCAGCAGCCTACTAGCGGGGGCGAACACCGGGGAGCTGTTTTTT.

The chain employs TRBV6-6 and TRBJ1-4; maybe TRBD1 (6 bases). The length of the CDR3 is 13 residues. Germline assignment: CDR1 MNHNY and CDR2 SVGAGI (reference sequence). V lost 7 bases and J lost 1, with 7 bases in between. The CDR3 sequence is CASTRGTNEKLFF. The CDR3 DNA sequence: TGTGCCAGCACCAGGGGAACTAATGAAAAACTGTTTTTT.